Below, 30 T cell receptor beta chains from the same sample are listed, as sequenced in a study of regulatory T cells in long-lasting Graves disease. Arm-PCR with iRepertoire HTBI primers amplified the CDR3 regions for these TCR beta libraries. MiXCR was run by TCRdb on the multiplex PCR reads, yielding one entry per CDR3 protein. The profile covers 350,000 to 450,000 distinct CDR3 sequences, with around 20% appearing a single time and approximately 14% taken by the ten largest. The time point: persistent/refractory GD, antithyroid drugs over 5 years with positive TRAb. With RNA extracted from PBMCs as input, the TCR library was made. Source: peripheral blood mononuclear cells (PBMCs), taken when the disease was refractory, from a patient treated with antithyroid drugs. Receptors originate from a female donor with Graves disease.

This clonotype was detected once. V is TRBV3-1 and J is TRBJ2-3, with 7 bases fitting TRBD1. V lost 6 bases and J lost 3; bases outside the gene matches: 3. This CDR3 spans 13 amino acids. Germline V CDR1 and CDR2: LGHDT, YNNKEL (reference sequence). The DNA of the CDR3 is TGTGCCAGCAGACCACAGGGGACAGATACGCAGTATTTT. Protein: CASRPQGTDTQYF.

CDR3 bases: TGTGCCAGCAGCCCCCGGACAGGGGGAGCACGGGGTGAGCAGTTCTTC. Translated: CASSPRTGGARGEQFF. The chain couples TRBV7-9 to TRBJ2-1, with 10 bases lining up with TRBD1. With V trimmed by 5 bases and J by 9 bases, 13 bases remained unmatched. The CDR3 has 16 residues. Per germline, CDR1 SEHNR and CDR2 FQNEAQ (reference sequence).

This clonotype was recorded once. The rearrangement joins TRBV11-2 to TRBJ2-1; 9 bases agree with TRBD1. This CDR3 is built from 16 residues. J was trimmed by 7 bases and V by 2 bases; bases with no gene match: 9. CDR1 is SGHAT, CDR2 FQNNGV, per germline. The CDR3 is CASSLYGQGIWNEQFF. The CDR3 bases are TGTGCCAGCAGCTTATACGGACAGGGGATTTGGAATGAGCAGTTCTTC.

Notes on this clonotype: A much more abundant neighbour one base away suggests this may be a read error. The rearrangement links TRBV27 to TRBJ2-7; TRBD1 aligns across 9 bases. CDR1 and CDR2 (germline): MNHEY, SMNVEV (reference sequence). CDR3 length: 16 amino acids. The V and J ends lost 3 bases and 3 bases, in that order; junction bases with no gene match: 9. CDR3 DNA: TGTGCCAGCAGTTTGGATCTGGGACAGGGCCTCTACGAGCAGTACTTC. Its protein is CASSLDLGQGLYEQYF.

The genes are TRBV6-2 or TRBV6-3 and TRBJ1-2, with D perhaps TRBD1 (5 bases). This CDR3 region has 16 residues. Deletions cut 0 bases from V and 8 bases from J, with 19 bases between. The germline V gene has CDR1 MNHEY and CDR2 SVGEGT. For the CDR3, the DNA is TGTGCCAGCAGTTACTCGAGCCCAGCCCGGCGGGGGGGCTACACCTTC. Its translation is CASSYSSPARRGGYTF.

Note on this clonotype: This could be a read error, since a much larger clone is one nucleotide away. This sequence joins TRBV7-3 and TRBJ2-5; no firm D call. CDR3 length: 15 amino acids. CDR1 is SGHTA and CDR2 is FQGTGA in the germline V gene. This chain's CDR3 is CASSLGLTAQGTQYF. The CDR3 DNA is TGTGCCAGCAGCTTAGGGCTTACAGCACAAGGGACCCAGTACTTC.

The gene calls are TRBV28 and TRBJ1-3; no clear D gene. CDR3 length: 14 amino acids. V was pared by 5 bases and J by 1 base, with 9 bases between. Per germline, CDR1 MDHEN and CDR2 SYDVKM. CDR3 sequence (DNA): TGTGCCAGCAGTCAAGGAACGTCTGGAAACACCATATATTTT. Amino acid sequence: CASSQGTSGNTIYF.

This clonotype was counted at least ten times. This CDR3 is CSAGLAGETQYF. The CDR3 DNA reads as TGCAGCGCAGGACTGGCAGGGGAGACCCAGTACTTC. The chain links TRBV20-1 to TRBJ2-5; D may match TRBD1 or TRBD2 (5 bases each). The CDR3 sequence is 12 residues long. Germline CDR1 reads DFQATT; CDR2 reads SNEGSKA (reference sequence).

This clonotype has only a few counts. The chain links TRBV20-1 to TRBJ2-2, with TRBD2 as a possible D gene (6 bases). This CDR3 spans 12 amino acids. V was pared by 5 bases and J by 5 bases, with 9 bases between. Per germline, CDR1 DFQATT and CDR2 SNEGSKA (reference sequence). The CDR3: CSAGTPTGELFF. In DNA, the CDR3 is TGCAGTGCTGGGACTCCTACCGGGGAGCTGTTTTTT.

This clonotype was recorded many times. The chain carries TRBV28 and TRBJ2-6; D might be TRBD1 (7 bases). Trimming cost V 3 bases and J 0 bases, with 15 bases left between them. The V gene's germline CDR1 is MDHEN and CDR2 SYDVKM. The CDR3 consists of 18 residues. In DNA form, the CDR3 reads TGTGCCAGCAGTTTGGCAGGGGGGATCAGCTCTGGGGCCAACGTCCTGACTTTC. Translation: CASSLAGGISSGANVLTF.

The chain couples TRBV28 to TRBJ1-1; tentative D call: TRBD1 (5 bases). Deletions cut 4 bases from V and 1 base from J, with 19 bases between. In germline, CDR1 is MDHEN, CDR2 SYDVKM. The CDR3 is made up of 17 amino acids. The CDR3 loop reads CASSSTYGTEGNTEAFF. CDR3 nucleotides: TGTGCCAGCAGTTCAACTTACGGGACTGAGGGGAACACTGAAGCTTTCTTT.

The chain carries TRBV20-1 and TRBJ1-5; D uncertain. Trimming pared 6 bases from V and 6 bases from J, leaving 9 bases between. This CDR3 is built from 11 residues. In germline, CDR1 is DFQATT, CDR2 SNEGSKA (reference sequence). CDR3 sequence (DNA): TGCAGTGCGGAAGGAAGTCAGCCCCAGCATTTT. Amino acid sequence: CSAEGSQPQHF.

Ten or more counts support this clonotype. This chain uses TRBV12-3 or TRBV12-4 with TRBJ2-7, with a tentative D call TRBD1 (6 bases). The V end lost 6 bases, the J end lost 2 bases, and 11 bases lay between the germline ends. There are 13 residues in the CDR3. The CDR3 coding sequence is TGTGCCAGCAGGATCAGGGACACCTACGAGCAGTACTTC. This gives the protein CASRIRDTYEQYF.

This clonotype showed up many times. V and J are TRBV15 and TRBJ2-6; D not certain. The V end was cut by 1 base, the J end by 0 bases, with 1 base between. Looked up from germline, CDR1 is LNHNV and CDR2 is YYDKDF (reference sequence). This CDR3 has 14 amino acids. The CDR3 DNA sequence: TGTGCCACCAGCAGAGTCTCTGGGGCCAACGTCCTGACTTTC. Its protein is CATSRVSGANVLTF.

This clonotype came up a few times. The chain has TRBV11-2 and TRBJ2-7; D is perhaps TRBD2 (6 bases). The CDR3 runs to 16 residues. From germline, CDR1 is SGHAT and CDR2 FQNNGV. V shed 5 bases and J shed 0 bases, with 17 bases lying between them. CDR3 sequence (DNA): TGTGCCAGCAGCGGGCGGGGCAGGTCGAGCTCCTACGAGCAGTACTTC. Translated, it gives CASSGRGRSSSYEQYF.

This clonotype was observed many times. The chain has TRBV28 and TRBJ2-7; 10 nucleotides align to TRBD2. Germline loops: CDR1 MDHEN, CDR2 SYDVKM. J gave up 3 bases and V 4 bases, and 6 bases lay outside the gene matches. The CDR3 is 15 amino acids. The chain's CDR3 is CASSSSSGSIYEQYF. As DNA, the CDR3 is TGTGCCAGCAGTTCCTCTAGCGGGAGTATCTACGAGCAGTACTTC.

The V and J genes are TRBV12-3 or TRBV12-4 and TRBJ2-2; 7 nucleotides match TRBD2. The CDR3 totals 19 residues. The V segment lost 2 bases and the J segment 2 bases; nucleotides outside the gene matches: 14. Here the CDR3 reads CASSLLPAGRGPNTGELFF. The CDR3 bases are TGTGCCAGCAGTTTATTGCCAGCGGGACGCGGACCCAACACCGGGGAGCTGTTTTTT.

The CDR3 DNA follows: TGTGCCAGCAGCCTGGGACTAGCGGGAGGAACCTACGAGCAGTACTTC. As protein: CASSLGLAGGTYEQYF. This rearrangement joins TRBV28 to TRBJ2-7, with 15 nucleotides matching TRBD2. Per germline, CDR1 MDHEN and CDR2 SYDVKM. V dropped 6 bases and J dropped 2; count of bases not matched to a gene: 5. This CDR3 comprises 16 residues.

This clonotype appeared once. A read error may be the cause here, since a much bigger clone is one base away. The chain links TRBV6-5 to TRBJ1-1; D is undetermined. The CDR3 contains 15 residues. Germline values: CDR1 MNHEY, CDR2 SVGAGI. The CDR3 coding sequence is TGTGCCAGCAGTTACTTGGGCAGCCCGAACGCTGAAGCTTTCTTT. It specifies CASSYLGSPNAEAFF.

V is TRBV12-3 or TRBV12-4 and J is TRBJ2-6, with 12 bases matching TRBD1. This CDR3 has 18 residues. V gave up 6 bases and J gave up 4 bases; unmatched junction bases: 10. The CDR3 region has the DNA TGTGCCAGCAGCCCGGGTGGGACAGGGGGCTCCGGGGCCAACGTCCTGACTTTC. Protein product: CASSPGGTGGSGANVLTF.

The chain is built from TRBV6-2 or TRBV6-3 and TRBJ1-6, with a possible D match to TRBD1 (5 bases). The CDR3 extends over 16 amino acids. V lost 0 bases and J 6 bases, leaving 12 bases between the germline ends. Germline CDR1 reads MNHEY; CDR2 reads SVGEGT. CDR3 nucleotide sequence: TGTGCCAGCAGTTACTCTCAGTCAGGGCTTAATTCACCCCTCCACTTT. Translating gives CASSYSQSGLNSPLHF.

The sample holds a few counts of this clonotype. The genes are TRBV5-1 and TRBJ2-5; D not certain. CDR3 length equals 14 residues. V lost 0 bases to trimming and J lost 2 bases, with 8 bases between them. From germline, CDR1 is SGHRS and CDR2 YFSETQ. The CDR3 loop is CASSLAARQETQYF. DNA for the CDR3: TGCGCCAGCAGCTTGGCCGCCCGACAAGAGACCCAGTACTTC.

This CDR3 is CASSLARVIAADNEQFF. The CDR3 DNA is TGTGCCAGCAGCTTAGCGCGAGTTATTGCGGCCGACAATGAGCAGTTCTTC. This sequence joins TRBV7-9 and TRBJ2-1, with D unresolved. Germline CDR1 SEHNR, CDR2 FQNEAQ (reference sequence). V lost 0 bases to trimming and J lost 5 bases, with 17 bases between them. The CDR3 extends over 17 amino acids.

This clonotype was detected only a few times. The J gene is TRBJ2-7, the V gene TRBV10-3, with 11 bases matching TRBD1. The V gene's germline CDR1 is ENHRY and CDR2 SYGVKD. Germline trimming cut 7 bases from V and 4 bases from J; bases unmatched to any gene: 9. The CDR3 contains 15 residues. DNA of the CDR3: TGTGCCATCAATCCCGGGACAGGGGGACCATACGAGCAGTACTTC. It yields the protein CAINPGTGGPYEQYF.

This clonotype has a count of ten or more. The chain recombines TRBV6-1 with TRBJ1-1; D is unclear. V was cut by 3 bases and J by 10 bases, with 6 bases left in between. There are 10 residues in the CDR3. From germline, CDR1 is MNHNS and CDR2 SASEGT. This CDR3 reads CASSDSVAFF. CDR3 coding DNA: TGTGCCAGCAGTGATTCCGTAGCTTTCTTT.

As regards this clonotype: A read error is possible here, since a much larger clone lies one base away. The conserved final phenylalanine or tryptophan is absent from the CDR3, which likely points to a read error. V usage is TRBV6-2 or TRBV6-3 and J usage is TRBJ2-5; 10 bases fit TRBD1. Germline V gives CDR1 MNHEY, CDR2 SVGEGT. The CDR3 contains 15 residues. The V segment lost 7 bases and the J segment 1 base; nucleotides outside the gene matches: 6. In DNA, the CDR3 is TGTGCCAGCATGAGAGGGGACAGGGGCCAAGAGACCCAGTACTCC. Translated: CASMRGDRGQETQYS.

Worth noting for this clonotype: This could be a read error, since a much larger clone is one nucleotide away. This CDR3 reads CAWGPTGNYGYTF. The CDR3, as DNA: TGTGCCTGGGGTCCCACGGGAAACTATGGCTACACCTTC. J is TRBJ1-2 and V is TRBV30; D not certain. The CDR3 spans 13 residues. CDR1 and CDR2 (germline): GTSNPN, SVGIG (reference sequence). Trimming took off 5 bases at V and 2 bases at J, with 12 bases between the two ends.

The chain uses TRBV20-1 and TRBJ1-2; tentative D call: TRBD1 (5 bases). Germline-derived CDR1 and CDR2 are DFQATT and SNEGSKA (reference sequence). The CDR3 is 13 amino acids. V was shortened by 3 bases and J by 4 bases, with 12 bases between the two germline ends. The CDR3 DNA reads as TGCAGTGCTAGTGTGGACACCGGCTATGGCTACACCTTC. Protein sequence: CSASVDTGYGYTF.

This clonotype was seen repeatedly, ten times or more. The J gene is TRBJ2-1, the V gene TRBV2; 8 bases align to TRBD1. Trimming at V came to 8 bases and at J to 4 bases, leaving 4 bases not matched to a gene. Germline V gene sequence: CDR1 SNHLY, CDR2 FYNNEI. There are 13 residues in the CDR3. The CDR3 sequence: CASGTGLYNEQFF. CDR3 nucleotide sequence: TGTGCCAGCGGGACAGGATTATACAATGAGCAGTTCTTC.

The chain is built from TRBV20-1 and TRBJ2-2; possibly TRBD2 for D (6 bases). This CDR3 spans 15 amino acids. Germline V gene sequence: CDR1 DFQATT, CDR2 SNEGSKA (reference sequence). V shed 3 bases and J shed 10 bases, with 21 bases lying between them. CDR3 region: CSARTGTSRSVELFF. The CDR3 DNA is TGCAGTGCTAGGACCGGGACTTCAAGGTCGGTGGAGCTGTTTTTT.